These 8 T cell receptor beta chains share one sample of origin, sequenced in a study of cytomegalovirus exposure and HLA in healthy donors. The PCR had 60 Vbeta and 13 Jbeta primers. Method: immunoSEQ multiplex PCR; TCRdb's copy keeps in-frame clones and lacks some. The sample lists roughly 150,000 clones; around 73% were seen once. The sample was PBMCs. These receptors all come from a woman aged 18-29 years in good health and CMV-seropositive.

A single count supports this clone. V usage is TRBV5-4 and J usage is TRBJ2-5, with 8 bases identical to TRBD2. Trimming took 2 bases from V and 5 from J; bases not matched to a gene: 5. This CDR3 is 14 amino acids long. The germline CDR1 and CDR2 sequences are SGHNT and YYREEE (reference sequence). The CDR3 coding sequence is TGTGCCAGCAGCTTAGGGACTAGAGGGGAGACCCAGTACTTC. As protein: CASSLGTRGETQYF.

The CDR3 bases are TGTGCCAGCAGCGCTAGCGGGGGGGACAATGAGCAGTTCTTC. The encoded protein is CASSASGGDNEQFF. The chain couples TRBV9 to TRBJ2-1, with 12 bases aligning to TRBD2. CDR3 length: 14 residues. From germline, CDR1 is SGDLS and CDR2 YYNGEE. Germline trimming cut 3 bases from V and 5 bases from J; bases unmatched to any gene: 0.

V gene TRBV9 combines with J gene TRBJ2-1, with 9 bases that match TRBD2. The germline CDR1 and CDR2 sequences are SGDLS and YYNGEE. J gave up 8 bases and V 3 bases, and 9 bases lay outside the gene matches. This CDR3 comprises 15 residues. CDR3: CASSDSGGPLDEQFF. The DNA for the CDR3 is TGTGCCAGCAGCGATAGCGGGGGCCCCCTCGATGAGCAGTTCTTC.

V usage is TRBV4-1 and J usage is TRBJ2-7; 7 positions agree with TRBD1. The V segment lost 0 bases and the J segment 0 bases; nucleotides outside the gene matches: 11. CDR3 size: 18 residues. Germline CDR1 reads MGHRA; CDR2 reads YSYEKL. This CDR3 reads CASSQDLSDRDLSYEQYF. As DNA, the CDR3 is TGCGCCAGCAGCCAAGATTTATCTGACAGGGATCTCTCCTACGAGCAGTACTTC.

J is TRBJ1-1 and V is TRBV6-4; 9 bases map to TRBD1. V lost 6 bases, J lost 7 bases, and 12 bases stayed unmatched. The germline CDR1 and CDR2 sequences are MRHNA and SNTAGT. The CDR3 is 15 amino acids. In DNA, the CDR3 is TGTGCCAGCAGCGTTCGGGACAGGGCGCCAGGTGAAGCTTTCTTT. This encodes CASSVRDRAPGEAFF.

The chain couples TRBV27 to TRBJ2-7; 8 bases map to TRBD1. The V segment lost 6 bases and the J segment 6 bases; nucleotides outside the gene matches: 10. The CDR3 loop spans 14 amino acids. Looked up from germline, CDR1 is MNHEY and CDR2 is SMNVEV (reference sequence). CDR3 in amino acids: CASRGTGVMTEQYF. CDR3 coding DNA: TGTGCCAGCAGGGGGACAGGCGTGATGACCGAGCAGTACTTC.

The chain couples TRBV14 to TRBJ2-5; D is undetermined. Gene TRBJ2-7 matches the end of the DNA better, so the J call may be wrong. This CDR3 contains 12 residues. Looked up from germline, CDR1 is SGHDN and CDR2 is FVKESK. Here the CDR3 reads CASSQVINEQYF. The CDR3 DNA sequence: TGTGCCAGCAGCCAAGTTATTAACGAGCAGTACTTC.

The chain has TRBV7-9 and TRBJ2-7, with 16 bases lining up with TRBD2. J gave up 6 bases and V 5 bases, and 4 bases lay outside the gene matches. CDR1 is SEHNR and CDR2 is FQNEAQ in the germline V gene (reference sequence). The CDR3 consists of 15 residues. The CDR3 reads CASSTGLAGGREQYF. The DNA of the CDR3 is TGTGCCAGCAGCACGGGACTAGCGGGGGGGCGCGAGCAGTACTTC. Full variable domain (outside the CDR3, taken from reference TRBV7-9 and TRBJ2-7): DTGVSQNPRHKITKRGQNVTFRCDPISEHNRLYWYRQTLGQGPEFLTYFQNEAQLEKSRLLSDRFSAERPKGSFSTLEIQRTEQGDSAMYLCASSTGLAGGREQYFGPGTRLTVT.